Sequencing of this T cell receptor (beta chain) was carried out in a study of cytomegalovirus exposure and HLA in healthy donors. V gave up 2 bases and J gave up 4 bases, with 6 bases separating them. Germline V gene sequence: CDR1 SGHVS, CDR2 FQNEAQ. CDR3 length equals 13 residues. The PCR was carried out with 60 Vbeta primers and 13 Jbeta primers. This table comes from immunoSEQ multiplex PCR, and its TCRdb copy is limited to in-frame clones, with some not included. Here the sample spans about 150,000 clones, approximately 80% being singletons. This chain uses TRBV7-8 with TRBJ2-1, with a weak D call TRBD1 (5 bases). The source of this sequence is a male donor in good health and CMV-seronegative. Material: PBMCs. The chain's CDR3 is CASSLRGYNEQFF. The CDR3 nucleotides read TGTGCCAGCAGCTTAAGGGGATACAATGAGCAGTTCTTC.